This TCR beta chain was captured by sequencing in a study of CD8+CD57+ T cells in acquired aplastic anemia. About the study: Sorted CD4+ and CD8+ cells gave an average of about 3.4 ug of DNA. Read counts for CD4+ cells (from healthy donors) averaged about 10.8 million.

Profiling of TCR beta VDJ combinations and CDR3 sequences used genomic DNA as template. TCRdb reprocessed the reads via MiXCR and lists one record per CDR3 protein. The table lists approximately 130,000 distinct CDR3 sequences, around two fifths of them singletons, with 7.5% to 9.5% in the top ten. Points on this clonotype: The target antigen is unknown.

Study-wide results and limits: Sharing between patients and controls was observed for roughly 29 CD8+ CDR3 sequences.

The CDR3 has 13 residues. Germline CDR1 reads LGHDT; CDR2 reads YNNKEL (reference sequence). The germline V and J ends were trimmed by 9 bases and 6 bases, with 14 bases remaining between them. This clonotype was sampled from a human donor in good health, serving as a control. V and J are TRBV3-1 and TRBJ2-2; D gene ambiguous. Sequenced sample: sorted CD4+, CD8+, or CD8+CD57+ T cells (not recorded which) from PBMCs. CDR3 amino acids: CASTWSQAGELFF. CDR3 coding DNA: TGTGCCAGTACATGGTCTCAGGCCGGGGAGCTGTTTTTT.